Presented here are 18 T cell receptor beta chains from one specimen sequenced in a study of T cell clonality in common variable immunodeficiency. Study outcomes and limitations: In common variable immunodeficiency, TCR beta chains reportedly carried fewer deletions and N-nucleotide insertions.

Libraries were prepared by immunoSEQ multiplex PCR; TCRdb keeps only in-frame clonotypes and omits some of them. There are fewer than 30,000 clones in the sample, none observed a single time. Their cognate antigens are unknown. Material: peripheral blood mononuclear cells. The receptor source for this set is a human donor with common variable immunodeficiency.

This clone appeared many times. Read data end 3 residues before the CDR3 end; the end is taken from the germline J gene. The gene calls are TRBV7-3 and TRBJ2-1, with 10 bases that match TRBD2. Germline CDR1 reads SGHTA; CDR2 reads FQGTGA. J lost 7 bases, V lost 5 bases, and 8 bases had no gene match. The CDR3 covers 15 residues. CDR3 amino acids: CASSQLAGVDNEQFF. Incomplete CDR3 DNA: TGTGCCAGCAGCCAGCTAGCGGGAGTTGATAATGAG.

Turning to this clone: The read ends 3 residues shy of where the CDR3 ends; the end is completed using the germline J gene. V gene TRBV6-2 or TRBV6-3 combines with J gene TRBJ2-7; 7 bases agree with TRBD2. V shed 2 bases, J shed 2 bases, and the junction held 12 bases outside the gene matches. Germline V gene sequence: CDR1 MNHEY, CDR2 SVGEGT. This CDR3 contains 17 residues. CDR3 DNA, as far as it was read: TGTGCCAGCAGTTACCCTTTATTGGCGGGAGATCCCTACGAG. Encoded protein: CASSYPLLAGDPYE. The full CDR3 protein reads CASSYPLLAGDPYEQYF.

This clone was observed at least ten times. The part of the CDR3 DNA that was read is TGCGCCAGCAGCTGGACAGGGAAGGACACCGGGGAG. It translates to CASSWTGKDTGE. The full CDR3 protein is CASSWTGKDTGELFF. The chain uses TRBV5-1 and TRBJ2-2, with TRBD1 identical over 8 bases. The CDR3 end is not reached by the read, which stops 3 residues before it; the germline J gene fills it in. J gave up 3 bases and V 3 bases, and 4 bases lay outside the gene matches. The CDR3 loop spans 15 amino acids. CDR1 and CDR2 from the germline V gene are SGHRS and YFSETQ.

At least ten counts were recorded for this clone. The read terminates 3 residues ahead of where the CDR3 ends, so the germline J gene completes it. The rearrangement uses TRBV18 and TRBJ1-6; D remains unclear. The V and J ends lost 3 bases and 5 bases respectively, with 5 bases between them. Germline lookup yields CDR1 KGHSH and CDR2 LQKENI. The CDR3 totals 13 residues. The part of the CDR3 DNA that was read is TGTGCCAGCTCACCGAGGGATAATTCACCC. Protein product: CASSPRDNSP. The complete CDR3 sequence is CASSPRDNSPLHF. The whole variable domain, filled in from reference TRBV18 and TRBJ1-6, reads NAGVMQNPRHLVRRRGQEARLRCSPMKGHSHVYWYRQLPEEGLKFMVYLQKENIIDESGMPKERFSAEFPKEGPSILRIQQVVRGDSAAYFCASSPRDNSPLHFGNGTRLTVT.

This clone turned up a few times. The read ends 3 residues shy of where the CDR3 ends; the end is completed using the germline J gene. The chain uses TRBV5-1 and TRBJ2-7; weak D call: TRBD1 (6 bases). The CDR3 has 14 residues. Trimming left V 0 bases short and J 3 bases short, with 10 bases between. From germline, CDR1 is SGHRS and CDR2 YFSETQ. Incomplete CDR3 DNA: TGCGCCAGCAGCTTGGGCCCACAGGGCTACGAG. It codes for CASSLGPQGYE. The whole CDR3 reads CASSLGPQGYEQYF.

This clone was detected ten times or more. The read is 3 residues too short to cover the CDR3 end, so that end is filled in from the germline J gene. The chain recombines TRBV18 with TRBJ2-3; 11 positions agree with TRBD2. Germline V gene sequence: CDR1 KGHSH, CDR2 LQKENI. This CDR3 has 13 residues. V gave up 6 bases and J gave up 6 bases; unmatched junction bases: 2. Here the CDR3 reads CASSGLAGDTQYF. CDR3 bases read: TGTGCCAGCTCCGGACTAGCGGGTGATACG. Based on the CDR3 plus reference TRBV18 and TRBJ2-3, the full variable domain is NAGVMQNPRHLVRRRGQEARLRCSPMKGHSHVYWYRQLPEEGLKFMVYLQKENIIDESGMPKERFSAEFPKEGPSILRIQQVVRGDSAAYFCASSGLAGDTQYFGPGTRLTVL.

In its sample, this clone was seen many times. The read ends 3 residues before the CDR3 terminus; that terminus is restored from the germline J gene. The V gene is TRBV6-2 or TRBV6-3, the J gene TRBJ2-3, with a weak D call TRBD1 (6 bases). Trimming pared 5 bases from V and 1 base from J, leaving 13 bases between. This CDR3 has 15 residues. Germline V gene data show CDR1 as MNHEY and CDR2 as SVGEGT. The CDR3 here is CASSLKQGRTDTQYF. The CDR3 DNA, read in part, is TGTGCCAGCAGTCTTAAACAGGGACGCACAGATACG.

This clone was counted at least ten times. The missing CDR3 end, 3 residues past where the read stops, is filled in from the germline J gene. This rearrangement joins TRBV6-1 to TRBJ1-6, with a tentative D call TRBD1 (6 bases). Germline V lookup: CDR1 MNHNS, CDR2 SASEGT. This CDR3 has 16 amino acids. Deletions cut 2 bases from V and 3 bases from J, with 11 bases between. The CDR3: CASSEKTGVYNSPLHF. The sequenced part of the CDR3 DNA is TGTGCCAGCAGTGAAAAGACAGGTGTCTATAATTCACCC.

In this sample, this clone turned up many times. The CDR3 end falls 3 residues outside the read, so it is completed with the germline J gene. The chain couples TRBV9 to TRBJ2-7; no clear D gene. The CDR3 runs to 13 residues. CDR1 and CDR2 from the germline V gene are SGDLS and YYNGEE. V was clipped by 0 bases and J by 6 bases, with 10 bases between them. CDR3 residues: CASSVEGLSEQYF. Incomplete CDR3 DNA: TGTGCCAGCAGCGTAGAAGGGTTAAGCGAG.

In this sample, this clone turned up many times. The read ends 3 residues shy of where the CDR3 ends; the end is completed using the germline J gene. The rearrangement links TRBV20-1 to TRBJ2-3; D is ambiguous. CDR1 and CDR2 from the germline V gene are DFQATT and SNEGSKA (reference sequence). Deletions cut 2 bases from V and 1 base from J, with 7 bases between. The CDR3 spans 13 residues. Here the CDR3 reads CSARKAGTDTQYF. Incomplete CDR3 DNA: TGCAGTGCTAGAAAGGCGGGCACAGATACG.

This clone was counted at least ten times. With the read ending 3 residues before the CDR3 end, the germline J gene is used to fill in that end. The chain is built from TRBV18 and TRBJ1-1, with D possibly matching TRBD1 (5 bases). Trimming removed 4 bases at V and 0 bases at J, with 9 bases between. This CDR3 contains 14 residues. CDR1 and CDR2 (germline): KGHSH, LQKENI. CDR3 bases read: TGTGCCAGCTCACTAAGCAGGGTGAACACTGAA. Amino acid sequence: CASSLSRVNTE. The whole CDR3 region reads CASSLSRVNTEAFF.

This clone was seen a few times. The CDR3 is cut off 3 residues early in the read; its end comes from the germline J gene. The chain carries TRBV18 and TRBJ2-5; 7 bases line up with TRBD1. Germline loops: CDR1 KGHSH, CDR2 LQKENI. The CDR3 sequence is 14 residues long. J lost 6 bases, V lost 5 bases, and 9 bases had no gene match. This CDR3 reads CASSSTGDKQTQYF. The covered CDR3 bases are TGTGCCAGCTCATCCACAGGGGACAAGCAGACC. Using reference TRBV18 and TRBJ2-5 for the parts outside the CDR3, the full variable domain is NAGVMQNPRHLVRRRGQEARLRCSPMKGHSHVYWYRQLPEEGLKFMVYLQKENIIDESGMPKERFSAEFPKEGPSILRIQQVVRGDSAAYFCASSSTGDKQTQYFGPGTRLLVL.

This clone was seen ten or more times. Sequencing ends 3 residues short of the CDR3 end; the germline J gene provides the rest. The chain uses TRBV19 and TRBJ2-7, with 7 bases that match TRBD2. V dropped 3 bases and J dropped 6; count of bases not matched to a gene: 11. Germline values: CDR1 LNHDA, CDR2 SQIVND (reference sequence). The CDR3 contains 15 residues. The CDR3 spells CASSIRGTTGSEQYF. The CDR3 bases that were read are TGTGCCAGTAGTATTCGCGGGACTACGGGGTCCGAG. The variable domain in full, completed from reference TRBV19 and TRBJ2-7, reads DGGITQSPKYLFRKEGQNVTLSCEQNLNHDAMYWYRQDPGQGLRLIYYSQIVNDFQKGDIAEGYSVSREKKESFPLTVTSAQKNPTAFYLCASSIRGTTGSEQYFGPGTRLTVT.

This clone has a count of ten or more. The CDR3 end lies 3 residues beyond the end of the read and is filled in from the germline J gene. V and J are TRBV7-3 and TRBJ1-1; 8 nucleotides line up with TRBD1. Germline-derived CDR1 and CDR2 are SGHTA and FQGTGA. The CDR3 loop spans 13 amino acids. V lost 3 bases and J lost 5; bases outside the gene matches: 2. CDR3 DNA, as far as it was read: TGTGCCAGCAGCTTCGACAGGGGAACTGAA. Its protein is CASSFDRGTE. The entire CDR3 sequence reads CASSFDRGTEAFF.

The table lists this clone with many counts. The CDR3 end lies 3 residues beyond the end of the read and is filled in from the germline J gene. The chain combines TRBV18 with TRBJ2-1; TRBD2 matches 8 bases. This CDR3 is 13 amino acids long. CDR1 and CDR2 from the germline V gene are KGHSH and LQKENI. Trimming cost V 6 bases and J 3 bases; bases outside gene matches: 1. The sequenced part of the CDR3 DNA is TGTGCCAGCTCGGGACTAGACTACAATGAG. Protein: CASSGLDYNE. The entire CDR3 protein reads CASSGLDYNEQFF.

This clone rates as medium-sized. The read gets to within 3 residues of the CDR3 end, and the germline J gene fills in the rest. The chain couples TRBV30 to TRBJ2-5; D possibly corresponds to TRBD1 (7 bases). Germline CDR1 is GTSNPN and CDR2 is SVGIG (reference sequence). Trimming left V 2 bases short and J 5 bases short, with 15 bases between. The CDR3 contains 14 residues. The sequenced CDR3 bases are TGTGCCTGGAGTCTGGGCAGGGGGAGGGAGACC. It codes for CAWSLGRGRET. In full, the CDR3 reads CAWSLGRGRETQYF.

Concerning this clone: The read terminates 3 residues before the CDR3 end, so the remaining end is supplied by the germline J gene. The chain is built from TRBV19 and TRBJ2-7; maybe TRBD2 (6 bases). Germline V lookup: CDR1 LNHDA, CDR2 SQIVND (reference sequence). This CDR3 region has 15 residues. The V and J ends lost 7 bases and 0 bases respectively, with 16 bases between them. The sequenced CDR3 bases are TGTGCCAGTACCCCGGGTACCGGGGGCTCCTACGAG. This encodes CASTPGTGGSYE. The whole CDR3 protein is CASTPGTGGSYEQYF.

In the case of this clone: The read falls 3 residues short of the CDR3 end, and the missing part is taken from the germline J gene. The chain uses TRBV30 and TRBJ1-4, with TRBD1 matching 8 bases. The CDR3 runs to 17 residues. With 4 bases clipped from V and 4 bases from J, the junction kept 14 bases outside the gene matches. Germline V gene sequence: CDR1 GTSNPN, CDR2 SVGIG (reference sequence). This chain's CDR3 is CAWNAPGQVGYNEKLFF. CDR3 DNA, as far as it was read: TGTGCCTGGAATGCACCGGGACAGGTGGGGTATAATGAAAAA.